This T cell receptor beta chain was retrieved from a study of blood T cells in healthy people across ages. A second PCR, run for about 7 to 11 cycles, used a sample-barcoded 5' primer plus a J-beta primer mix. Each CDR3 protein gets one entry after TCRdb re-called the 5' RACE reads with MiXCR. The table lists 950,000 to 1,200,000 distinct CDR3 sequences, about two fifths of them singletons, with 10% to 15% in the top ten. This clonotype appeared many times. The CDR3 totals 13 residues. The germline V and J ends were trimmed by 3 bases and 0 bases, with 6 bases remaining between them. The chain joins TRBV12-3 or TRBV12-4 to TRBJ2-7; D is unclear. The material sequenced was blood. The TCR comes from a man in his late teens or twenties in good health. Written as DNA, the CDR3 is TGTGCCAGCAGTTTCCACAGCTCCTACGAGCAGTACTTC. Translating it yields CASSFHSSYEQYF.